The sequence of this T cell receptor (beta chain) was determined in a study of blood T cell repertoires in COVID-19. This clone was recorded a few times. The assay was immunoSEQ multiplex PCR, and TCRdb's table has in-frame clones only and misses some. The table has roughly 260,000 clones, 90% to 95% seen once; the top ten hold about 1.2%. This CDR3 has 13 residues. CDR1 GTSNPN and CDR2 SVGIG come from the germline V gene (reference sequence). V lost 5 bases and J 0 bases, leaving 8 bases between the germline ends. The clonotype originates from a human donor in a cohort exposed to, infected with or recovered from COVID-19 (not recorded which). The donor label of this sample is uncertain. What was sequenced was PBMCs or T cells enriched from blood (not recorded which). J is TRBJ1-5 and V is TRBV30; D not certain. The CDR3 coding sequence is TGTGCCTGGGGGCGGGATAGCAATCAGCCCCAGCATTTT. Translated: CAWGRDSNQPQHF.